Presented here are 17 T cell receptor beta chains from one specimen sequenced in a study of shared clonotypes between healthy human individuals. The method was immunoSEQ multiplex PCR; TCRdb's version includes in-frame clones alone and lacks a portion of them. The sample carries hundreds of thousands of clones, approximately 96% recorded once. Positive CCR7 selection of CD45RO-negative cells yielded the naive CD8 cells, and terminally differentiated effector memory CD45RA+ cells were excluded. The sample taken for sequencing was naive CD8+ T cells sorted from blood. The source of these receptors is a young woman in good health.

In its sample, this clone was seen once. This chain joins TRBV9 and TRBJ1-3; possibly TRBD1 for D (5 bases). Germline values: CDR1 SGDLS, CDR2 YYNGEE. The length of the CDR3 is 15 residues. The V gene lost 3 bases and the J gene lost 6 bases, with 16 bases spanning the gap. In nucleotides, the CDR3 is TGTGCCAGCAGCGGCCTGGGGGGGTCGGCAAACACCATATATTTT. Amino acids: CASSGLGGSANTIYF.

The chain is built from TRBV13 and TRBJ2-6; perhaps TRBD2 as D (6 bases). Trimming stripped 1 base from V and 0 bases from J, with 13 bases between. The CDR3 has 18 residues. Germline CDR1 and CDR2: PRHDT and FYEKMQ (reference sequence). The CDR3 protein is CASSLAGGITSGANVLTF. The CDR3 DNA reads as TGTGCCAGCAGCTTAGCTGGGGGGATAACCTCTGGGGCCAACGTCCTGACTTTC.

This chain connects TRBV29-1 to TRBJ2-7; TRBD1 is a possible D gene (6 bases). Germline V gives CDR1 SQVTM, CDR2 ANQGSEA. Trimming shortened V by 6 bases and J by 0 bases, and 24 bases separated the two germline ends. This CDR3 has 17 residues. The CDR3 here is CSVGVGLTGRSSYEQYF. The CDR3 DNA follows: TGCAGCGTGGGGGTGGGATTGACAGGCAGGAGCTCCTACGAGCAGTACTTC.

The chain joins TRBV7-9 to TRBJ2-3; 14 nucleotides agree with TRBD2. This CDR3 region has 19 residues. J gave up 3 bases and V 3 bases, and 11 bases lay outside the gene matches. Germline CDR1 and CDR2: SEHNR and FQNEAQ (reference sequence). The CDR3 region is CASSFPGTSGRWGTDTQYF. CDR3 nucleotides: TGTGCCAGCAGCTTCCCCGGGACTAGCGGGAGATGGGGTACAGATACGCAGTATTTT.

The chain combines TRBV7-9 with TRBJ2-7; tentatively, D is TRBD1 (7 bases). Germline CDR1 is SEHNR and CDR2 is FQNEAQ (reference sequence). The CDR3 consists of 16 residues. Between the trimmed V and J ends, which lost 1 base and 3 bases, there was a span of 16 bases. Here the CDR3 DNA reads TGTGCCAGCAGCTTAGTCAGGGGGGCTCCTCTCTACGAGCAGTACTTC. Protein product: CASSLVRGAPLYEQYF. Using reference TRBV7-9 and TRBJ2-7 for the parts outside the CDR3, the full variable domain is DTGVSQNPRHKITKRGQNVTFRCDPISEHNRLYWYRQTLGQGPEFLTYFQNEAQLEKSRLLSDRFSAERPKGSFSTLEIQRTEQGDSAMYLCASSLVRGAPLYEQYFGPGTRLTVT.

This chain joins TRBV29-1 and TRBJ2-7, with TRBD1 matching over 8 bases. The V segment lost 3 bases and the J segment 6 bases; nucleotides outside the gene matches: 10. This CDR3 is built from 14 residues. Per the germline V gene, CDR1 is SQVTM and CDR2 is ANQGSEA. The CDR3 nucleotides read TGCAGCGTTGAGACCGAGGACAGGGTCGGCGAGCAGTACTTC. Amino acids: CSVETEDRVGEQYF.

The chain recombines TRBV7-8 with TRBJ1-1; the D gene is possibly TRBD1 (6 bases). The CDR3 length is 11 residues. The germline gives CDR1 SGHVS, CDR2 FQNEAQ. Trimming shortened V by 5 bases and J by 11 bases, and 12 bases separated the two germline ends. Here the CDR3 DNA reads TGTGCCAGCAGCCAGGGACATGGGGCTTTCTTT. The encoded protein is CASSQGHGAFF.

The chain couples TRBV27 to TRBJ1-1, with 8 bases aligning to TRBD1. V trimming: 4 bases; J trimming: 4 bases; junction bases outside the gene matches: 8. The CDR3 spans 15 residues. Germline CDR1 and CDR2: MNHEY and SMNVEV (reference sequence). Here the CDR3 reads CASSWAGGWATEAFF. The DNA for the CDR3 is TGTGCCAGCAGTTGGGCAGGGGGCTGGGCCACTGAAGCTTTCTTT.

The J gene is TRBJ2-1, the V gene TRBV28, with TRBD2 matching 10 bases. The length of the CDR3 is 15 residues. Germline values: CDR1 MDHEN, CDR2 SYDVKM. Germline trimming cut 5 bases from V and 5 bases from J; bases unmatched to any gene: 6. For the CDR3, the DNA is TGTGCCAGCAGTACGGGACTAGCGACTGACAATGAGCAGTTCTTC. Protein sequence: CASSTGLATDNEQFF.

A few counts support this clone. J is TRBJ1-1 and V is TRBV9; D gene uncertain. The CDR3 length is 16 residues. CDR1 is SGDLS, CDR2 YYNGEE, per germline. The V end was cut by 4 bases, the J end by 0 bases, with 16 bases between. The CDR3 DNA sequence: TGTGCCAGCAGCCGACGGACGCAGAGCATGAACACTGAAGCTTTCTTT. Protein sequence: CASSRRTQSMNTEAFF.

The rearrangement links TRBV27 to TRBJ1-2; TRBD1 aligns across 10 bases. The CDR3 loop spans 13 amino acids. Germline assignment: CDR1 MNHEY and CDR2 SMNVEV (reference sequence). With V trimmed by 6 bases and J by 8 bases, 6 bases remained unmatched. The CDR3 nucleotides read TGTGCCAGCAGACCGACAGGGGGCATGGGCTACACCTTC. It is translated as CASRPTGGMGYTF.

Of note for this clone: Other DNA sequences in the sample encode the same CDR3. V usage is TRBV4-2 and J usage is TRBJ1-1; D is undetermined. Germline assignment: CDR1 LGHNA and CDR2 YNFKEQ. CDR3 length: 11 residues. Trimming removed 1 base at V and 5 bases at J, with 2 bases between. CDR3 nucleotide sequence: TGTGCCAGCAGCCAAGGTACTGAAGCTTTCTTT. Protein: CASSQGTEAFF.

The chain combines TRBV5-1 with TRBJ2-1; D assignment may be TRBD1 or TRBD2 (5 bases each). With 2 bases removed from V and 7 bases from J, the gap between germline ends came to 13 bases. CDR3 length: 14 amino acids. The germline V gene encodes CDR1 SGHRS and CDR2 YFSETQ. The CDR3 region has the DNA TGCGCCAGCAGCTTAACCGGGACCTGGAATGAGCAGTTCTTC. Protein: CASSLTGTWNEQFF.

J is TRBJ1-4 and V is TRBV10-2, with D uncertain. The CDR3 contains 17 residues. Trimming cost V 4 bases and J 0 bases, with 15 bases left between them. Per the germline V gene, CDR1 is WSHSY and CDR2 is SAAADI. The CDR3 reads CASSAVSVGPTNEKLFF. The CDR3 bases are TGCGCCAGCAGTGCGGTTTCGGTTGGGCCAACTAATGAAAAACTGTTTTTT.

Details on this clone: Other DNA sequences within the sample encode an identical CDR3. The chain joins TRBV19 to TRBJ1-5; the D is unclear. The CDR3 consists of 15 residues. Germline CDR1 is LNHDA and CDR2 is SQIVND (reference sequence). V was pared by 0 bases and J by 0 bases, with 6 bases between. The CDR3 nucleotides read TGTGCCAGTAGTATAGACGGAGATAGCAATCAGCCCCAGCATTTT. Its protein product is CASSIDGDSNQPQHF.

V and J are TRBV7-9 and TRBJ2-7, with TRBD1 as a possible D gene (5 bases). Trimming pared 5 bases from V and 6 bases from J, leaving 14 bases between. Per germline, CDR1 SEHNR and CDR2 FQNEAQ (reference sequence). The CDR3 contains 13 residues. The CDR3 loop reads CASSGAWQGEQYF. The CDR3 bases are TGTGCCAGCAGCGGCGCTTGGCAGGGCGAGCAGTACTTC. The whole variable domain, remainder taken from reference TRBV7-9 and TRBJ2-7, is DTGVSQNPRHKITKRGQNVTFRCDPISEHNRLYWYRQTLGQGPEFLTYFQNEAQLEKSRLLSDRFSAERPKGSFSTLEIQRTEQGDSAMYLCASSGAWQGEQYFGPGTRLTVT.

The J gene is TRBJ1-5, the V gene TRBV6-5; D remains ambiguous. The germline CDR1 and CDR2 sequences are MNHEY and SVGAGI. V lost 6 bases, J lost 4 bases, and 16 bases lay in between. The CDR3 has 15 residues. The CDR3 here is CASRQWTESNQPQHF. The CDR3 DNA is TGTGCCAGCAGACAATGGACGGAATCTAATCAGCCCCAGCATTTT.